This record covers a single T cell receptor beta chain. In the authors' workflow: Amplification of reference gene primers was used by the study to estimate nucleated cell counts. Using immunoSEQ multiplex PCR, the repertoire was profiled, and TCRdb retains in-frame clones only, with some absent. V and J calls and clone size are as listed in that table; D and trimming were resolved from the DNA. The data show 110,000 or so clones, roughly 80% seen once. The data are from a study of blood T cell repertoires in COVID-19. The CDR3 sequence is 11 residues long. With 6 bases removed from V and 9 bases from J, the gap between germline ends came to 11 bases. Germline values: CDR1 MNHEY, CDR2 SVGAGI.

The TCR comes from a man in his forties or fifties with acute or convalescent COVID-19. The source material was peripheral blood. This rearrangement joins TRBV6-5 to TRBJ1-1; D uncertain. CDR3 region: CASRAGLKAFF. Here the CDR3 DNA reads TGTGCCAGCAGGGCCGGGTTAAAAGCTTTCTTT.